A selection of T cell receptor beta chains follows, all from one sample in a study of CD8+ T cells in alopecia areata. Libraries were prepared by immunoSEQ multiplex PCR; TCRdb keeps only in-frame clonotypes and omits some of them. The profile shows about 140,000 clones, roughly 60% of them singletons. Sequenced: CD8+ T cells sorted from blood. All receptors come from a human donor in good health. CDR3s include the opening cysteine and the closing phenylalanine or tryptophan. The order of the fields is clone size, V gene, D gene, J gene, CDR3 protein, CDR3 DNA. D genes are given only for firm matches. A clone size is listed for some rows: how often the clone was seen (once, few, many), or a class if it is expanded.

few	TRBV10-3	.	TRBJ1-5	CAISEVARLEPQHF	TGTGCCATCAGTGAGGTCGCGCGGTTGGAGCCCCAGCATTTT
.	TRBV2	.	TRBJ2-7	CASSEGQGGIYEQYF	TGTGCCAGCAGTGAAGGCCAGGGGGGAATCTACGAGCAGTACTTC
.	TRBV6-5	.	TRBJ2-3	CASRPLQGITDTQYF	TGTGCCAGCAGGCCCCTTCAGGGAATCACAGATACGCAGTATTTT
few	TRBV9	.	TRBJ1-1	CASSVAVLDTEAFF	TGTGCCAGCAGCGTAGCCGTGTTAGACACTGAAGCTTTCTTT
.	TRBV29-1	TRBD1	TRBJ2-7	CSSIAGGDEQYF	TGCAGCTCAATAGCAGGGGGCGACGAGCAGTACTTC
few	TRBV13	.	TRBJ2-1	CASSLGPGSGNEQFF	TGTGCCAGCAGCTTAGGTCCCGGGTCCGGCAATGAGCAGTTCTTC
once	TRBV11-2	.	TRBJ2-7	CASSLDPPQKGYF	TGTGCCAGCAGCTTAGATCCTCCACAGAAAGGGTACTTC
.	TRBV14	.	TRBJ2-1	CASSKGTSAEQFF	TGTGCCAGCAGCAAAGGGACTTCGGCTGAGCAGTTCTTC
few	TRBV30	TRBD2	TRBJ2-7	CAWSVDVSGTSYEQYF	TGTGCCTGGAGTGTAGACGTTAGCGGGACATCCTACGAGCAGTACTTC
.	TRBV5-1	TRBD1	TRBJ1-2	CASSYTPARGDGYTF	TGCGCCAGCAGCTACACGCCTGCCAGGGGGGATGGCTACACCTTC
.	TRBV27	TRBD1	TRBJ2-2	CASSIMRTGSNTGELFF	TGTGCCAGCAGTATCATGCGGACAGGCTCGAACACCGGGGAGCTGTTTTTT
.	TRBV5-6	.	TRBJ2-7	CASSSTYEQYF	TGTGCCAGCAGCTCCACCTACGAGCAGTACTTC
.	TRBV29-1	.	TRBJ2-7	CSGHWGYEQYF	TGCAGCGGCCACTGGGGGTACGAGCAGTACTTC
few	TRBV28	.	TRBJ2-7	CASSIPAARVPLGYEQYF	TGTGCCAGCAGCATTCCTGCCGCCAGGGTCCCCCTCGGCTACGAGCAGTACTTC
.	TRBV4-2	TRBD1	TRBJ1-5	CASSQVWTDRGYQPQHF	TGTGCCAGCAGCCAAGTATGGACCGACAGGGGATATCAGCCCCAGCATTTT
.	TRBV6-5	.	TRBJ2-7	CASSPSYSSYEQYF	TGTGCCAGCAGTCCAAGCTATTCGTCCTACGAGCAGTACTTC
.	TRBV4-1	.	TRBJ2-7	CASSQARSEQYF	TGTGCCAGCAGCCAAGCACGTTCCGAGCAGTACTTC
.	TRBV7-9	.	TRBJ1-4	CASSSFGRVEATNEKLFF	TGTGCCAGCAGCTCCTTTGGCAGGGTGGAGGCAACTAATGAAAAACTGTTTTTT
few	TRBV29-1	.	TRBJ1-2	CSVLTGQSYGYTF	TGCAGCGTGCTCACCGGGCAATCTTATGGCTACACCTTC
.	TRBV7-8	.	TRBJ2-5	CASSSPVQETQYF	TGTGCCAGCAGCTCCCCAGTACAAGAGACCCAGTACTTC
.	TRBV13	.	TRBJ2-7	CASSSPGPYEQYF	TGTGCCAGCAGCTCCCCGGGACCCTACGAGCAGTACTTC
few	TRBV7-9	TRBD2	TRBJ2-4	CASSLDGGTNIQYF	TGTGCCAGCAGCTTAGACGGGGGGACAAACATTCAGTACTTC
.	TRBV7-2	.	TRBJ2-5	CASSLNGLQETQYF	TGTGCCAGCAGCTTAAATGGGCTCCAAGAGACCCAGTACTTC
few	TRBV27	.	TRBJ2-5	CASSFDAGETQYF	TGTGCCAGCAGTTTCGATGCGGGCGAGACCCAGTACTTC
many	TRBV2	.	TRBJ1-2	CASSEGFGYTF	TGTGCCAGCAGTGAAGGATTTGGCTACACCTTC
.	TRBV28	.	TRBJ1-2	CASSSSNRGGYTF	TGTGCCAGCAGTTCGTCAAACAGAGGTGGCTACACCTTC
.	TRBV27	.	TRBJ2-5	CASSLSSGGGQETQYF	TGTGCCAGCAGTTTATCCAGCGGAGGCGGGCAAGAGACCCAGTACTTC
.	TRBV27	.	TRBJ1-5	CASRQVGNQPQHF	TGTGCCAGCAGACAAGTCGGCAATCAGCCCCAGCATTTT
.	TRBV27	TRBD2	TRBJ2-1	CASSLIGGSRYNEQFF	TGTGCCAGCAGTTTAATTGGCGGGAGCCGCTACAATGAGCAGTTCTTC